This T cell receptor beta chain was captured by sequencing in a study of shared clonotypes between healthy human individuals. Study outcomes and limitations: Clonotypes that were shared across a handful of donors made up roughly 5% of naive CD4 clonotypes.

Germline V CDR1 and CDR2: MNHNS, SASEGT. The CDR3 consists of 14 residues. The V end was cut by 7 bases, the J end by 1 base, with 13 bases between. Repertoires were generated with immunoSEQ multiplex PCR, while TCRdb's copy carries only in-frame clones and drops some. The sample includes roughly 2.6 million clones, 85% to 95% of them seen just once. This clone has only one observation. Its antigen remains unidentified. Sequenced input: naive CD4+ T cells sorted from blood. Specified subset: CD45RA+ positively selected. The receptor comes from a man aged 18 to 29 in good health. J is TRBJ1-2 and V is TRBV6-1; TRBD1 is a possible D gene (5 bases). In DNA, the CDR3 is TGTGCCAGCACTTCCCTGGGGGGTAACTATGGCTACACCTTC. It codes for CASTSLGGNYGYTF.